The present entry profiles one T cell receptor (beta chain) with its context. The entry originates in a study of early T cells in non-severe SARS-CoV-2 infection. TCRdb recomputed calls from the 5' RACE reads with MiXCR, one row per CDR3 protein. The repertoire holds 40,000 to 60,000 distinct CDR3 sequences, with around 10% as singletons. Germline CDR1 is SGHTA and CDR2 is FQGNSA. This CDR3 has 16 amino acids. The V end lost 1 base, the J end lost 1 base, and 12 bases lay between the germline ends. This clonotype was sampled from an adult who was a healthcare worker with PCR-confirmed SARS-CoV-2 infection or an uninfected control (not recorded which). Source material: whole blood. The chain recombines TRBV7-2 with TRBJ2-3; possibly TRBD2 for D (6 bases). The CDR3 DNA reads as TGTGCCAGCAGCTTAGGCCGGGACTTTCGCACAGATACGCAGTATTTT. As protein: CASSLGRDFRTDTQYF.